This note documents a single TCR beta chain sequence. As yet, its antigen is unknown. TCR beta CDR3 region amplification was performed from RNA transcripts. A set of HTBI primers served as the primers for a first-round RT-PCR of the TCR CDR3. TCRdb itself ran the multiplex PCR reads through MiXCR, one entry per CDR3 protein. The sample has 530,000 or so distinct CDR3 sequences; approximately 44% are singletons. There are 17 residues in the CDR3. Germline V CDR1 and CDR2: SGHTA, FQGTGA. Trimming removed 5 bases from V and 4 bases from J; junction bases left unmatched: 11. Not enrolled were patients with uncontrolled infection, other autoimmune disease, pregnancy or lactation. This entry comes from a study of T cells in Graves' hyperthyroidism and ophthalmopathy. Study conclusions and caveats: In simple terms, a model built on 13 V-J features told ophthalmopathy apart from stable hyperthyroidism.

The chain carries TRBV7-3 and TRBJ2-3; 11 bases map to TRBD2. This receptor was identified in a woman younger than 35 with Graves' hyperthyroidism. The sequenced sample was peripheral blood or thyroid tissue (not recorded which). CDR3 sequence: CASSPQALAGVSDTQYF. The DNA of the CDR3 is TGTGCCAGCAGCCCCCAGGCACTAGCGGGAGTATCAGATACGCAGTATTTT.